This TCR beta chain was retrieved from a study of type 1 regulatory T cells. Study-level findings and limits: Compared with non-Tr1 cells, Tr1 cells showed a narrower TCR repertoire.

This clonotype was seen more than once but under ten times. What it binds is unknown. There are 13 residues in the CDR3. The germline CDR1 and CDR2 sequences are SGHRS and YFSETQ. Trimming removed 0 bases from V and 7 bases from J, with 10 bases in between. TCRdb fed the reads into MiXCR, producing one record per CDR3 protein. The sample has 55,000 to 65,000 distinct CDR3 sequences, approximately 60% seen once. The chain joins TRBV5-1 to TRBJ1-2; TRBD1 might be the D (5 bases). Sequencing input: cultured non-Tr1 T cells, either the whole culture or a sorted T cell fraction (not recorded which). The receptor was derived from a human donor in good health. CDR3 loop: CASSLEAGSGYTF. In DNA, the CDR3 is TGCGCCAGCAGCTTGGAGGCAGGGAGTGGCTACACCTTC.